What follows are 14 T cell receptor beta chains derived from one specimen sequenced in a study of OX40 agonist ivuxolimab in advanced cancers. The data were produced by immunoSEQ multiplex PCR, yet TCRdb's version contains in-frame clones alone and is incomplete. The sample records 55,000 to 65,000 clones, 86% being singletons. Sequenced here: CD4+ or CD8+ T cells sorted from blood, sampled in a trial of the OX40 agonist ivuxolimab. All receptors derive from an adult with an advanced solid tumor such as melanoma, head and neck, liver or kidney cancer.

V usage is TRBV30 and J usage is TRBJ1-2; 9 nucleotides agree with TRBD1. Unmatched junction bases numbered 8, after V lost 2 bases and J lost 7 bases. CDR3 length equals 14 residues. The germline V gene encodes CDR1 GTSNPN and CDR2 SVGIG (reference sequence). CDR3 sequence (DNA): TGTGCCTGGAGTAGGCCCTACAGGGGGCTTGGCTACACCTTC. Translating gives CAWSRPYRGLGYTF.

The chain recombines TRBV2 with TRBJ1-1; TRBD1 aligns across 10 bases. The germline V gene encodes CDR1 SNHLY and CDR2 FYNNEI. The V and J ends lost 5 bases and 6 bases, in that order; junction bases with no gene match: 12. The CDR3 is 16 residues long. The CDR3 nucleotides are TGTGCCAGCAGTTCCTCTTCCTGGACAGGGGGTTCTGAAGCTTTCTTT. Protein sequence: CASSSSSWTGGSEAFF.

The chain carries TRBV7-6 and TRBJ2-7; D not resolved. The CDR3 extends over 14 amino acids. Germline CDR1 is SGHVS and CDR2 is FNYEAQ. V lost 5 bases and J lost 3, with 14 bases in between. The CDR3 DNA follows: TGTGCCAGCAGCGCTCGGGTGGGTGACTACGAGCAGTACTTC. Translation: CASSARVGDYEQYF.

This clone was counted once. This rearrangement joins TRBV5-4 to TRBJ2-3; the match to TRBD1 covers 10 bases. J gave up 5 bases and V 3 bases, and 9 bases lay outside the gene matches. CDR1 SGHNT and CDR2 YYREEE come from the germline V gene (reference sequence). The CDR3 is 16 residues long. CDR3: CASSSPGTGEEDTQYF. For the CDR3, the DNA is TGTGCCAGCAGCTCCCCAGGGACAGGGGAGGAAGATACGCAGTATTTT.

The chain has TRBV6-5 and TRBJ2-3; 8 nucleotides align to TRBD1. V was pared by 4 bases and J by 3 bases, with 9 bases of the junction left unmatched. The CDR3 has 16 residues. The germline CDR1 and CDR2 sequences are MNHEY and SVGAGI. The CDR3 coding sequence is TGTGCCAGCAGTTCTAGAGACACAGGGGGAACAGATACGCAGTATTTT. Translation gives CASSSRDTGGTDTQYF.

This chain joins TRBV4-3 and TRBJ1-2; D is perhaps TRBD1 (6 bases). V shed 0 bases and J shed 4 bases, with 12 bases lying between them. The CDR3 is 15 residues long. The V gene's germline CDR1 is LGHNA and CDR2 YSLEER. Written as DNA, the CDR3 is TGCGCCAGCAGCCAAGAGGCAGGGGAAGGCTATGGCTACACCTTC. Translated: CASSQEAGEGYGYTF.

V gene TRBV4-2 combines with J gene TRBJ1-4, with D hard to call. The V gene lost 1 base and the J gene lost 3 bases, with 9 bases spanning the gap. Germline CDR1 LGHNA, CDR2 YNFKEQ. This CDR3 comprises 15 residues. The CDR3 spells CASSQARASNEKLFF. CDR3 coding DNA: TGTGCCAGCAGCCAAGCTCGGGCCTCTAATGAAAAACTGTTTTTT.

The chain combines TRBV11-2 with TRBJ1-1; no definite D call. Germline loops: CDR1 SGHAT, CDR2 FQNNGV. Trimming stripped 2 bases from V and 3 bases from J, with 7 bases between. CDR3 length: 13 residues. The CDR3 protein is CASSLRRDTEAFF. CDR3 nucleotides: TGTGCCAGCAGCTTACGGAGGGACACTGAAGCTTTCTTT. Filled out from reference TRBV11-2 and TRBJ1-1, the complete variable domain reads EAGVAQSPRYKIIEKRQSVAFWCNPISGHATLYWYQQILGQGPKLLIQFQNNGVVDDSQLPKDRFSAERLKGVDSTLKIQPAKLEDSAVYLCASSLRRDTEAFFGQGTRLTVV.

The V gene is TRBV11-2, the J gene TRBJ1-3; D is possibly TRBD1 (6 bases). Germline values: CDR1 SGHAT, CDR2 FQNNGV. The V end was cut by 5 bases, the J end by 1 base, with 15 bases between. The CDR3 runs to 16 residues. CDR3 DNA sequence: TGTGCCAGCAGCCGAGAGGGGGGCGCGTCTGGAAACACCATATATTTT. Encoded protein: CASSREGGASGNTIYF.

The genes are TRBV29-1 and TRBJ2-3, with D possibly matching TRBD1 (6 bases). Germline CDR1 and CDR2: SQVTM and ANQGSEA. The CDR3 sequence is 14 residues long. V was cut by 3 bases and J by 7 bases, with 17 bases left in between. In DNA, the CDR3 is TGCAGCGTTGATAAGGCAGGGGATGGCAATACGCAGTATTTT. This gives the protein CSVDKAGDGNTQYF.

This chain uses TRBV7-3 with TRBJ2-3; D unresolved. This CDR3 spans 12 amino acids. Germline V gene data show CDR1 as SGHTA and CDR2 as FQGTGA. The V and J ends lost 5 bases and 0 bases respectively, with 3 bases between them. This chain's CDR3 is CASSPSTDTQYF. The CDR3 coding sequence is TGTGCCAGCAGCCCGAGCACAGATACGCAGTATTTT.

This rearrangement joins TRBV28 to TRBJ1-2; D may be TRBD1 (5 bases). The germline CDR1 and CDR2 sequences are MDHEN and SYDVKM. V was pared by 3 bases and J by 4 bases, with 12 bases between. The length of the CDR3 is 14 residues. As DNA, the CDR3 is TGTGCCAGCAGTTTTCGGGGGAGGACCTATGGCTACACCTTC. Encoded protein: CASSFRGRTYGYTF.

Points on this clone: This same CDR3 is encoded by further DNA sequences in the sample. This chain connects TRBV7-2 to TRBJ2-1; tentatively, D is TRBD1 or TRBD2 (6 bases each). CDR1 and CDR2 (germline): SGHTA, FQGNSA. V was shortened by 5 bases and J by 7 bases, with 24 bases between the two germline ends. This CDR3 contains 17 residues. The CDR3 DNA is TGTGCCAGCAGCACCAGACTAGGGGGTCGGGGGAGGAATGAGCAGTTCTTC. Its protein is CASSTRLGGRGRNEQFF.

V usage is TRBV19 and J usage is TRBJ2-2; D might be TRBD2 (5 bases). V was cut by 4 bases and J by 0 bases, with 9 bases left in between. The CDR3 is 15 residues long. CDR1 is LNHDA and CDR2 is SQIVND in the germline V gene (reference sequence). The CDR3: CASSKRETNTGELFF. The CDR3 DNA is TGTGCCAGTAGTAAAAGGGAGACGAACACCGGGGAGCTGTTTTTT.